The count of the clone carrying this TCR beta chain is one. Clones were sequenced by immunoSEQ multiplex PCR, and TCRdb holds only the in-frame ones, with some missing. The sample consists of about 83,000 clones, about 92% of them appearing once. Germline CDR1 reads SGHDT; CDR2 reads YYEEEE. The CDR3 consists of 14 residues. V lost 2 bases and J lost 5, with 11 bases in between. This sample stems from a study of technical replicates of blood from a few donors. The rearrangement links TRBV5-6 to TRBJ2-1; no clear D gene. This clonotype was sampled from a human donor in good health. Sequencing was done on a sample of T cells isolated from PBMCs. Written as DNA, the CDR3 is TGTGCCAGCAGCTTCTACCTAGAAAACAATGAGCAGTTCTTC. Its translation is CASSFYLENNEQFF.